What follows is one T cell receptor (beta chain) and its context. This sample was taken from a study of blood T cell repertoires in COVID-19. TCRdb keeps only in-frame clones here, not all; method: immunoSEQ multiplex PCR. The table includes 64,000 or so clones, roughly 88% detected once. Sequencing was performed on peripheral blood. This TCR was sampled from a human donor in a cohort sampled during active COVID-19.

The DNA of the CDR3 is TGCGCCAGCAGCTTGGAAGCGGGGGGTTCCCTCTACAATGAGCAGTTCTTC. It yields the protein CASSLEAGGSLYNEQFF. V and J are TRBV5-1 and TRBJ2-1, with 9 bases matching TRBD2. Trimming removed 0 bases from V and 3 bases from J; junction bases left unmatched: 7. The CDR3 totals 17 residues. From germline, CDR1 is SGHRS and CDR2 YFSETQ.